The rows below give T cell receptor beta chains drawn from one sample of a study of CXCR3-negative and CXCR3-positive naive CD8 T cells. TCRdb reanalyzed the 5' RACE reads and collapses them to one entry per CDR3 protein, without DNA. This table lists tens of thousands of distinct CDR3 sequences. Sequenced sample: naive CXCR3- CD8+ T cells from blood. These receptors were obtained from a human donor in good health. Some clones in this sample may be carry-over from other donors' samples. CDR3s include the opening cysteine and the closing phenylalanine or tryptophan. Size values are once, few and many counts, or a class for expanded clones, and some rows have none.

V gene	clone size	J gene	CDR3 protein
TRBV7-9	.	TRBJ2-7	CASSVPSGPSSYEQYF
TRBV4-3	.	TRBJ2-1	CASSQEVGRNNEQFF
TRBV28	medium-sized	TRBJ2-7	CASSPPTTGGPRSYEQYF
TRBV4-1	.	TRBJ2-1	CASSQEVRTSDRDNEQFF
TRBV4-1	.	TRBJ2-1	CASSQGGYEQFF
TRBV15	.	TRBJ2-7	CATSQRGLSYEQYF
TRBV12-3/TRBV12-4	.	TRBJ2-1	CASRGKRGDNEQFF
TRBV3-1	.	TRBJ2-1	CASSQAGGYNEQFF
TRBV6-4	.	TRBJ2-1	CASSVGTSSNEQFF
TRBV29-1	.	TRBJ2-7	CSVVTSGVKSYEQYF
TRBV7-7	.	TRBJ2-5	CASSFDRQETQYF
TRBV7-8	.	TRBJ1-5	CASSLAPGHSNQPQHF
TRBV4-1	.	TRBJ2-7	CASSRRLPPDYEQYF
TRBV27	.	TRBJ2-3	CARPLGTGSADTQYF
TRBV5-6	.	TRBJ2-1	CASSFVRGGDNEQFF
TRBV11-2	.	TRBJ2-7	CASSLEGMAGGHEQYF
TRBV20-1	.	TRBJ2-2	CSARHPRDTIYTGELFF
TRBV28	.	TRBJ2-7	CASSLRGGAYEQYF
TRBV29-1	.	TRBJ2-7	CSVGEGYEQYF
TRBV15	.	TRBJ2-1	CATSSSSREQFF
TRBV7-2	.	TRBJ2-1	CASSLAGGRNEQFF
TRBV20-1	.	TRBJ2-7	CSARGTASYEQYF
TRBV7-2	.	TRBJ2-7	CASSFGGQAYEQYF
TRBV6-2/TRBV6-3	.	TRBJ2-7	CASSYPLGRSFGKPYEQYF
TRBV20-1	.	TRBJ2-7	CSARDLGGVFSEQYF